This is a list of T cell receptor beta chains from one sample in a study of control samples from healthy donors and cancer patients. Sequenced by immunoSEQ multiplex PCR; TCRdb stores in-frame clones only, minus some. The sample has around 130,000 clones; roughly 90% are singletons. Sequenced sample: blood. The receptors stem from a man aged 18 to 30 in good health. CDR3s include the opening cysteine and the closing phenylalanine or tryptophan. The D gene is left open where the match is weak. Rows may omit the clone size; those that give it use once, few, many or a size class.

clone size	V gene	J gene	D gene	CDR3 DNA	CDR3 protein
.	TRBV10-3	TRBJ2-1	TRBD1	TGTGCCAGAGGGACAGGGAAAAACAATGAGCAGTTCTTC	CARGTGKNNEQFF
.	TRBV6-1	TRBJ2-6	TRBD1	TGTGCCAGCAGTGCCATAGGGGGCGCTGGGGCCAACGTCCTGACTTTC	CASSAIGGAGANVLTF
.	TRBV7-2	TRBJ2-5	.	TGTGCCAGCAGCTACCAGGGTGGGTCGGAGACCCAGTACTTC	CASSYQGGSETQYF
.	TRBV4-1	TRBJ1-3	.	TGCGCCAGCAGCCGATTGGGACCGAGCTCTGGAAACACCATATATTTT	CASSRLGPSSGNTIYF
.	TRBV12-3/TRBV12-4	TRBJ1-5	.	TGTGCCAGCAGTAGAGGGGAAAATCAGCCCCAGCATTTT	CASSRGENQPQHF
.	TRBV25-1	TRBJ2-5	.	TGTGCCAGCAGTGGGGGGGCAGGAGAGACCCAGTACTTC	CASSGGAGETQYF
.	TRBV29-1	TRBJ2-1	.	TGCAGCGTTGAGTTTGAGTACAATGAGCAGTTCTTC	CSVEFEYNEQFF
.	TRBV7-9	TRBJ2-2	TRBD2	TGTGCCAGCAGCCAACTCGGACTAGCGGGAGGCGACGCCGGGGAGCTGTTTTTT	CASSQLGLAGGDAGELFF
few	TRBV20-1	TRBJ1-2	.	TGCAGTGCCCTCCAGGAGGGTGGCTACACCTTC	CSALQEGGYTF
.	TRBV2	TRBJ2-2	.	TGTGCCAGCAGTGAAGGACAGGAGAACACCGGGGAGCTGTTTTTT	CASSEGQENTGELFF
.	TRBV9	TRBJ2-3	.	TGTGCCAGCAGCGTAGGGGTGGGACCCACAGATACGCAGTATTTT	CASSVGVGPTDTQYF
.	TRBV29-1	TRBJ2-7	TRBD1	TGCAGCGTCCCGGGACAGAGCTCCTACGAGCAGTACTTC	CSVPGQSSYEQYF
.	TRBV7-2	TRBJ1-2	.	TGTGCCAGCAGCCCCCATACAGGGTTATATGGCTACACCTTC	CASSPHTGLYGYTF
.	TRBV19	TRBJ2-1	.	TGTGCCAGTAGTATTCTGGTGACAGACCTACCTAATGAGCAGTTCTTC	CASSILVTDLPNEQFF
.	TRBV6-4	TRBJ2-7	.	TGTGCCAGCAGTGTCCCGGCCTACGAGCAGTACTTC	CASSVPAYEQYF
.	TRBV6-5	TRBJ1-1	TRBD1	TGTGCCAGCAGAGGGACAGGGAACACTGAAGCTTTCTTT	CASRGTGNTEAFF
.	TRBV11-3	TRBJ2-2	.	TGTGCCAGCAGCTTAGCAGGGTCGGGCTCCGGGGAGCTGTTTTTT	CASSLAGSGSGELFF
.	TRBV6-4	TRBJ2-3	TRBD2	TGTGCCAGCAGTAAGACTAGCGGTAGCACAGATACGCAGTATTTT	CASSKTSGSTDTQYF
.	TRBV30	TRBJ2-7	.	TGTGCCTGGAGTTTCAGGTCGGACGAGCAGTACTTC	CAWSFRSDEQYF
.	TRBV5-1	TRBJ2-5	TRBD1	TGCGCCAGCAGCTTGGACAGGGGCCCTGGGCAAGAGACCCAGTACTTC	CASSLDRGPGQETQYF
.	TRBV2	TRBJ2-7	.	TGTGCCAGCAGTGAAGCCAACTACGAGCAGTACTTC	CASSEANYEQYF
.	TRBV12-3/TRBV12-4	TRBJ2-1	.	TGTGCCAGCAGCAGAACAGGGTTTGAGCAGTTCTTC	CASSRTGFEQFF
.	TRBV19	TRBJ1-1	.	TGTGCCAGTAGTATAGAAGGGGCGAACACTGAAGCTTTCTTT	CASSIEGANTEAFF
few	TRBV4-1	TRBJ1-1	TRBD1	TGCGCCAGCAGCCGAGACAGGGACACTGAAGCTTTCTTT	CASSRDRDTEAFF
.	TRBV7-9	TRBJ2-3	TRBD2	TGTGCCAGCAGCTTGACTAGCGGGGGCACAGATACGCAGTATTTT	CASSLTSGGTDTQYF
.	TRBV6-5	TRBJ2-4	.	TGTGCCAGCAGTTACCAAAACATTCAGTACTTC	CASSYQNIQYF